The source of this T cell receptor (beta chain) is a study of T cell repertoires in cytomegalovirus infection. For the study at large: Public signatures in TCR beta pointed to CMV infection and matching HLA type.

At least ten counts were recorded for this clonotype. The antigen remains unidentified. TCRdb independently ran MiXCR on the reads; one entry per CDR3 protein. This table has about 360,000 distinct CDR3 sequences, 15% to 20% appearing once. Findings and caveats of the study: There were HLA-C-restricted CMV-specific TCR beta clonotypes dominating the ex vivo response.

CDR1 is DFQATT and CDR2 is SNEGSKA in the germline V gene (reference sequence). Trimming pared 5 bases from V and 5 bases from J, leaving 19 bases between. The CDR3 has 15 amino acids. The chain carries TRBV20-1 and TRBJ2-1; D is ambiguous. This clonotype was obtained from a human donor in good health (CMV status not recorded). Some clones in this sample may be carry-over from other donors' samples. The sequenced material came from PBMCs. The CDR3 DNA sequence: TGCAGTGCTCCGTTCGGGTCCCCCCTTCACAATGAGCAGTTCTTC. Its translation: CSAPFGSPLHNEQFF.